The next 30 T cell receptor beta chains were all read from a single sample in a study of blood T cell repertoires in COVID-19. Assay: immunoSEQ multiplex PCR; the TCRdb copy retains only in-frame clones and omits some. In the table there are over 200,000 clones, roughly 80% of which are singletons. Material for sequencing was peripheral blood. These receptors were obtained from a woman aged 65 to 85 with active or convalescent COVID-19.

This clone was counted between two and nine times. V usage is TRBV9 and J usage is TRBJ2-3; a possible D gene is TRBD2 (6 bases). Deletions cut 4 bases from V and 2 bases from J, with 14 bases between. The CDR3 is made up of 15 amino acids. Germline CDR1 is SGDLS and CDR2 is YYNGEE. The DNA for the CDR3 is TGTGCCAGCAGCCCCCTCGGGGGAGACACAGATACGCAGTATTTT. Translating gives CASSPLGGDTDTQYF.

On this clone: The sample contains more than one DNA sequence encoding this CDR3. The chain recombines TRBV6-5 with TRBJ2-7, with a tentative D call TRBD1 (6 bases). CDR1 and CDR2 from the germline V gene are MNHEY and SVGAGI. V was pared by 0 bases and J by 3 bases, with 9 bases between. CDR3 length equals 14 residues. The CDR3 reads CASSYSGRGYEQYF. As DNA, the CDR3 is TGTGCCAGCAGTTACTCCGGCAGGGGCTACGAGCAGTACTTC.

The V gene is TRBV3-1 (or the pseudogene TRBV3-2), the J gene TRBJ2-4; possibly TRBD2 for D (6 bases). The germline CDR1 and CDR2 sequences are LGHDT and YNNKEL (reference sequence). The CDR3 contains 15 residues. The V and J ends lost 7 bases and 1 base respectively, with 14 bases between them. Written as DNA, the CDR3 is TGTGCCAGCATTTGGGGGGATCTCGCCAAAAACATTCAGTACTTC. This sequence encodes CASIWGDLAKNIQYF.

The J gene is TRBJ1-1, the V gene TRBV28; 12 bases fit TRBD1. From germline, CDR1 is MDHEN and CDR2 SYDVKM. Unmatched junction bases numbered 11, after V lost 5 bases and J lost 4 bases. The CDR3 length is 17 residues. The DNA of the CDR3 is TGTGCCAGCAGTCCGGGACAGGGGGCGGTACGTATCACTGAAGCTTTCTTT. Protein product: CASSPGQGAVRITEAFF.

This clone has only a few counts. This chain joins TRBV28 and TRBJ1-3; perhaps TRBD1 as D (5 bases). CDR1 is MDHEN, CDR2 SYDVKM, per germline. With 5 bases removed from V and 2 bases from J, the gap between germline ends came to 10 bases. CDR3 size: 14 residues. The CDR3 spells CASSPGGTGNTIYF. The DNA of the CDR3 is TGTGCCAGCAGTCCGGGGGGTACTGGAAACACCATATATTTT.

V gene TRBV7-2 combines with J gene TRBJ2-1; 15 bases map to TRBD2. The CDR3 length is 16 residues. Germline CDR1 is SGHTA and CDR2 is FQGNSA. The V gene end was trimmed by 5 bases and the J gene end by 9 bases; junction bases not matched to a gene: 8. CDR3 bases: TGTGCCAGCAGCCCCAGGGGACTAGCGGGGGGAGGTGAGCAGTTCTTC. Translating it yields CASSPRGLAGGGEQFF. Based on the CDR3 plus reference TRBV7-2 and TRBJ2-1, the full variable domain is GAGVSQSPSNKVTEKGKDVELRCDPISGHTALYWYRQSLGQGLEFLIYFQGNSAPDKSGLPSDRFSAERTGGSVSTLTIQRTQQEDSAVYLCASSPRGLAGGGEQFFGPGTRLTVL.

This clone came up a few times. The chain combines TRBV19 with TRBJ1-5, with no clear D. The CDR3 consists of 13 residues. Trimming cost V 3 bases and J 5 bases, with 8 bases left between them. Germline-derived CDR1 and CDR2 are LNHDA and SQIVND (reference sequence). CDR3 amino acids: CASSMVGDQPQHF. The CDR3 DNA sequence: TGTGCCAGTAGTATGGTGGGAGATCAGCCCCAGCATTTT. Full variable domain (missing parts from reference TRBV19 and TRBJ1-5): DGGITQSPKYLFRKEGQNVTLSCEQNLNHDAMYWYRQDPGQGLRLIYYSQIVNDFQKGDIAEGYSVSREKKESFPLTVTSAQKNPTAFYLCASSMVGDQPQHFGDGTRLSIL.

The V gene is TRBV27, the J gene TRBJ1-3, with 7 bases fitting TRBD1. The trim removed 3 bases at V and 2 bases at J, leaving 1 base unmatched. CDR1 is MNHEY and CDR2 is SMNVEV in the germline V gene (reference sequence). This CDR3 spans 14 amino acids. DNA of the CDR3: TGTGCCAGCAGTTTTCAGGGGGCTGGAAACACCATATATTTT. Its translation: CASSFQGAGNTIYF.

This clone has more than one count but fewer than ten. The chain joins TRBV7-2 to TRBJ2-7, with 7 bases that match TRBD2. The CDR3 loop spans 14 amino acids. With V trimmed by 7 bases and J by 3 bases, 9 bases remained unmatched. Germline assignment: CDR1 SGHTA and CDR2 FQGNSA. The CDR3 is CASTRRGSGYEQYF. In DNA form, the CDR3 reads TGTGCCAGCACCCGACGCGGGAGTGGCTACGAGCAGTACTTC.

The gene calls are TRBV6-1 and TRBJ2-7, with D possibly TRBD2 on 6 matching bases. The CDR3 spans 17 residues. Trimming cost V 1 base and J 8 bases, with 24 bases left between them. Germline V gene sequence: CDR1 MNHNS, CDR2 SASEGT. The CDR3 sequence is CASSEGIPLDGLRKQYF. In DNA, the CDR3 is TGTGCCAGCAGTGAAGGGATCCCACTGGACGGACTACGAAAGCAGTACTTC.

This clone was seen more than once but under ten times. This chain joins TRBV3-1 (or the pseudogene TRBV3-2) and TRBJ2-1; the match to TRBD1 covers 7 bases. The junction had 9 bases not matched to a gene; V was cut back by 4 bases and J by 15 bases. CDR3 length: 12 residues. Per the germline V gene, CDR1 is LGHDT and CDR2 is YNNKEL (reference sequence). The CDR3 sequence is CASSPGQARRFF. The CDR3 region has the DNA TGTGCCAGCAGCCCCGGACAGGCCCGCCGGTTCTTC.

The V call is TRBV28, the J call TRBJ2-5; tentatively, D is TRBD2 (6 bases). The CDR3 length is 16 residues. The germline CDR1 and CDR2 sequences are MDHEN and SYDVKM. V lost 3 bases and J 5 bases, leaving 19 bases between the germline ends. CDR3 nucleotides: TGTGCCAGCAGTTTGAGTCTAGCGTCAGGATTGGAGACCCAGTACTTC. Translating it yields CASSLSLASGLETQYF.

This chain joins TRBV3-1 (or the pseudogene TRBV3-2) and TRBJ2-1, with D perhaps TRBD2 (5 bases). Trimming shortened V by 2 bases and J by 0 bases, and 11 bases separated the two germline ends. This CDR3 comprises 16 residues. In germline, CDR1 is LGHDT, CDR2 YNNKEL (reference sequence). The CDR3 nucleotides are TGTGCCAGCAGCCAATTTGGACTTGGCTCCTACAATGAGCAGTTCTTC. It translates to CASSQFGLGSYNEQFF.

The chain combines TRBV9 with TRBJ2-3; 10 bases are shared with TRBD2. The germline CDR1 and CDR2 sequences are SGDLS and YYNGEE. The CDR3 runs 15 residues. V was clipped by 3 bases and J by 2 bases; unmatched bases: 3. DNA for the CDR3: TGTGCCAGCAGCGGCGGGACTAGCGACACAGATACGCAGTATTTT. Amino acids: CASSGGTSDTDTQYF.

The V gene is TRBV15, the J gene TRBJ2-2; 9 bases match TRBD2. The CDR3 totals 17 residues. Trimming took 1 base from V and 0 from J; bases not matched to a gene: 3. Germline-derived CDR1 and CDR2 are LNHNV and YYDKDF (reference sequence). The CDR3 is CATSRGLAVTNTGELFF. CDR3 coding DNA: TGTGCCACCAGCAGAGGACTAGCGGTTACGAACACCGGGGAGCTGTTTTTT.

As concerns this clone: This may stem from a read error, because a much larger clone lies one nucleotide away. This chain joins TRBV2 and TRBJ2-7; tentatively, D is TRBD1 (5 bases). Germline CDR1 is SNHLY and CDR2 is FYNNEI. The V end was cut by 3 bases, the J end by 3 bases, with 6 bases between. The CDR3 is 12 amino acids. The CDR3 sequence: CASSEDNYEQYF. For the CDR3, the DNA is TGTGCCAGCAGTGAGGACAACTACGAGCAGTACTTC.

The gene calls are TRBV6-6 and TRBJ1-2; 7 positions agree with TRBD1. Losses at the gene ends were 1 base for V and 8 bases for J; bases not matched to a gene: 10. In germline, CDR1 is MNHNY, CDR2 SVGAGI (reference sequence). The CDR3 length is 15 residues. In DNA, the CDR3 is TGTGCCAGCAGTTACTTGGACAGGAGTGATCGGGGCTACACCTTC. This gives the protein CASSYLDRSDRGYTF.

The chain has TRBV30 and TRBJ2-5; D is tentatively TRBD1 or TRBD2 (6 bases each). From germline, CDR1 is GTSNPN and CDR2 SVGIG (reference sequence). Trimming removed 5 bases from V and 1 base from J, with 11 bases in between. The CDR3 has 13 residues. The CDR3 here is CAWGGRLQETQYF. The CDR3 DNA follows: TGTGCCTGGGGGGGGCGCCTCCAAGAGACCCAGTACTTC. Variable domain in full (rest from reference TRBV30 and TRBJ2-5): SQTIHQWPATLVQPVGSPLSLECTVEGTSNPNLYWYRQAAGRGLQLLFYSVGIGQISSEVPQNLSASRPQDRQFILSSKKLLLSDSGFYLCAWGGRLQETQYFGPGTRLLVL.

The V and J genes are TRBV28 and TRBJ2-7; possibly TRBD2 for D (5 bases). V was shortened by 6 bases and J by 0 bases, with 12 bases between the two germline ends. Germline V gives CDR1 MDHEN, CDR2 SYDVKM. This CDR3 contains 14 residues. CDR3 coding DNA: TGTGCCAGCAGCCCCTGGACTCTCTCCTACGAGCAGTACTTC. It codes for CASSPWTLSYEQYF.

J is TRBJ2-3 and V is TRBV28; TRBD2 matches at 9 bases. CDR1 and CDR2 (germline): MDHEN, SYDVKM. The CDR3 totals 19 residues. V lost 7 bases and J lost 6; bases outside the gene matches: 23. CDR3 amino acids: CASTPTLGAGGQGIDTQYF. The DNA for the CDR3 is TGTGCCAGCACCCCCACCCTAGGGGCGGGAGGGCAGGGGATCGATACGCAGTATTTT.

V is TRBV2 and J is TRBJ2-5; D is ambiguous. Germline CDR1 is SNHLY and CDR2 is FYNNEI. V gave up 4 bases and J gave up 5 bases, with 11 bases separating them. The CDR3 spans 13 residues. The CDR3 nucleotides are TGTGCCAGCAGTGTGACACCCGAGGAGACCCAGTACTTC. Its translation is CASSVTPEETQYF.

V and J are TRBV3-1 (or the pseudogene TRBV3-2) and TRBJ1-1, with 9 nucleotides matching TRBD1. Trimming cost V 2 bases and J 1 base; bases outside gene matches: 2. Germline lookup yields CDR1 LGHDT and CDR2 YNNKEL (reference sequence). The CDR3 has 15 amino acids. In DNA, the CDR3 is TGTGCCAGCAGCCAACGGGACAGGGAGAACACTGAAGCTTTCTTT. It yields the protein CASSQRDRENTEAFF.

The table lists this clone with a count of one. The V gene is TRBV6-4, the J gene TRBJ2-3; D ambiguous. V lost 3 bases and J 4 bases, leaving 11 bases between the germline ends. Germline CDR1 is MRHNA and CDR2 is SNTAGT. CDR3 length: 14 amino acids. The CDR3 sequence is CASSEIMESDTQYF. DNA for the CDR3: TGTGCCAGCAGTGAAATAATGGAGTCAGATACGCAGTATTTT.

The chain couples TRBV5-1 to TRBJ1-1, with D perhaps TRBD1 (5 bases). V lost 0 bases to trimming and J lost 11 bases, with 17 bases between them. Per the germline V gene, CDR1 is SGHRS and CDR2 is YFSETQ. The CDR3 totals 14 residues. CDR3 loop: CASSLGQGSMRAFF. The CDR3 DNA reads TGCGCCAGCAGCTTGGGGCAGGGCAGTATGCGTGCTTTCTTT.

The V call is TRBV2, the J call TRBJ2-2, with a weak D call TRBD2 (5 bases). The V gene's germline CDR1 is SNHLY and CDR2 FYNNEI. The CDR3 totals 13 residues. V was clipped by 6 bases and J by 6 bases, with 11 bases between them. CDR3 sequence (DNA): TGTGCCAGCAGCGGAGGACGGGCCGGGGAGCTGTTTTTT. This codes for CASSGGRAGELFF.

The chain employs TRBV7-8 and TRBJ2-7, with a weak D call TRBD1 (8 bases). This CDR3 has 15 amino acids. V was shortened by 5 bases and J by 2 bases, with 16 bases between the two germline ends. Germline CDR1 is SGHVS and CDR2 is FQNEAQ. Written as DNA, the CDR3 is TGTGCCAGCAGCCGATCACAGGGGGGGACCTACGAGCAGTACTTC. Amino acids: CASSRSQGGTYEQYF.

The chain links TRBV2 to TRBJ2-7; D gene ambiguous. V lost 3 bases and J lost 2, with 8 bases in between. Germline V lookup: CDR1 SNHLY, CDR2 FYNNEI. The CDR3 covers 13 residues. CDR3: CASSDTVAYEQYF. CDR3 bases: TGTGCCAGCAGTGACACAGTAGCCTACGAGCAGTACTTC. Full variable domain (outside the CDR3, taken from reference TRBV2 and TRBJ2-7): EPEVTQTPSHQVTQMGQEVILRCVPISNHLYFYWYRQILGQKVEFLVSFYNNEISEKSEIFDDQFSVERPDGSNFTLKIRSTKLEDSAMYFCASSDTVAYEQYFGPGTRLTVT.

The chain uses TRBV5-1 and TRBJ1-4; TRBD1 aligns across 11 bases. Germline V lookup: CDR1 SGHRS, CDR2 YFSETQ. With 4 bases clipped from V and 8 bases from J, the junction kept 10 bases outside the gene matches. This CDR3 has 16 residues. The CDR3 DNA reads as TGCGCCAGCAGCCTGGGACAGGGGGTTGGATACGAAAAACTGTTTTTT. Protein product: CASSLGQGVGYEKLFF.

The chain has TRBV19 and TRBJ2-5, with TRBD2 matching 11 bases. V dropped 5 bases and J dropped 5; count of bases not matched to a gene: 4. Per germline, CDR1 LNHDA and CDR2 SQIVND (reference sequence). The CDR3 length is 14 residues. The CDR3 region has the DNA TGTGCCAGTAGTCCCACTAGCGGGAGCGAGACCCAGTACTTC. Its protein is CASSPTSGSETQYF.

V and J are TRBV3-1 (or the pseudogene TRBV3-2) and TRBJ1-4; D unclear. Trimming removed 4 bases at V and 7 bases at J, with 13 bases between. The CDR3 is 14 amino acids. The germline gives CDR1 LGHDT, CDR2 YNNKEL (reference sequence). The CDR3 nucleotides read TGTGCCAGCAGCCCGAGTACGGCGGGTGAAAAACTGTTTTTT. It codes for CASSPSTAGEKLFF.